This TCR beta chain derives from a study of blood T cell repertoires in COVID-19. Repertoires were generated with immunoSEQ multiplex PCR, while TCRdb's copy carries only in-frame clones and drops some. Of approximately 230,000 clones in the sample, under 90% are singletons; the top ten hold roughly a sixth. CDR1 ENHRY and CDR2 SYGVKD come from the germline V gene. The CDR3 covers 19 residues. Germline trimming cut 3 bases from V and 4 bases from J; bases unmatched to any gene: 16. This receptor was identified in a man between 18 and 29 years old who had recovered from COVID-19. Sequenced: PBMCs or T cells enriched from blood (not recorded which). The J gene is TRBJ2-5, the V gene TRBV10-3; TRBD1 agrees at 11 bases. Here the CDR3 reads CAISDSVMFGGQGGETQYF. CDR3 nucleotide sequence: TGTGCCATCAGTGACTCCGTCATGTTTGGGGGACAGGGGGGAGAGACCCAGTACTTC.